This record concerns one TCR beta chain sequence. This sample was included in a study of regulatory T cells in long-lasting Graves disease. At the level of the study: Newly diagnosed Graves' patients took antithyroid drugs under 3 months.

Through Arm-PCR of CDR3 regions and iRepertoire HTBI primers, TCR beta libraries were built. TCRdb re-analysed the multiplex PCR reads in MiXCR, keeping a single row per CDR3 protein. The data contain around 500,000 distinct CDR3 sequences, around 16% of them singletons. Time point described: newly diagnosed GD, antithyroid drugs for less than 3 months. Following extraction of RNA from PBMCs, that RNA was used to make the TCR library. The CDR3 is 14 amino acids. Trimming at V came to 0 bases and at J to 4 bases, leaving 6 bases not matched to a gene. CDR1 and CDR2 (germline): SQVTM, ANQGSEA. Separately, the same data were catalogued under a study of T cells in Graves' hyperthyroidism and ophthalmopathy. That publication notes: Most expanded thyroid clonotypes above 0.001 recurred in blood.

The V call is TRBV29-1, the J call TRBJ2-7; 7 nucleotides match TRBD2. The source material was peripheral blood mononuclear cells (PBMCs), sampled at new diagnosis, from a patient treated with antithyroid drugs. The sequence derives from a woman aged 40 to 65 with Graves disease. CDR3 nucleotides: TGCAGCGTTGAAGACGGGGAGGGAGTTTACGAGCAGTACTTC. As protein: CSVEDGEGVYEQYF.